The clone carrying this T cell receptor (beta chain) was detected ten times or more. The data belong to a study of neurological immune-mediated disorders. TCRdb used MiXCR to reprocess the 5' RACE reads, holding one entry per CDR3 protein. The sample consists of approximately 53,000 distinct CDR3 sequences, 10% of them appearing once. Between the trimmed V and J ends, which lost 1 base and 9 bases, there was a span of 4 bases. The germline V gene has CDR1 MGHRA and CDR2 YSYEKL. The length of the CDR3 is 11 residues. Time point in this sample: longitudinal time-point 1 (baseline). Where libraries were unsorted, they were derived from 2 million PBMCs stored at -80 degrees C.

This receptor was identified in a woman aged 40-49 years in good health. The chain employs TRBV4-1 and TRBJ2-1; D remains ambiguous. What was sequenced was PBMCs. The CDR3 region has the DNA TGCGCCAGCAGCCAAGGGCTTGAGCAGTTCTTC. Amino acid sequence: CASSQGLEQFF.